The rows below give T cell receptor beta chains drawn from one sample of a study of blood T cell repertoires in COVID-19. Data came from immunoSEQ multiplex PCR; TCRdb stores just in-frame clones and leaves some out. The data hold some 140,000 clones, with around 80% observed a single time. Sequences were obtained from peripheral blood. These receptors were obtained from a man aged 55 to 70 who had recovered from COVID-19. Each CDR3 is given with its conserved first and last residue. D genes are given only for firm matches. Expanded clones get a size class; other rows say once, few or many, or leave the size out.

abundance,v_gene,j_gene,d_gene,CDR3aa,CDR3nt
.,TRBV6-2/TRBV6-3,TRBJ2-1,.,CASSYGRGQFF,TGTGCCAGCAGTTATGGGCGGGGGCAGTTCTTC
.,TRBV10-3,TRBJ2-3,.,CASRDGSGTDTQYF,TGTGCCTCGCGGGACGGGAGTGGAACAGATACGCAGTATTTT
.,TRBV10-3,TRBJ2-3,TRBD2,CAIRPTSGASDTQYF,TGTGCCATCAGACCGACTAGCGGGGCCTCAGATACGCAGTATTTT
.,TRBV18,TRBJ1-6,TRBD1,CASSPGWGQDRAPPLHF,TGTGCCAGCTCACCAGGTTGGGGTCAGGACAGGGCTCCACCCCTCCACTTT
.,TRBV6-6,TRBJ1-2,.,CASSYGVGRNYGYTF,TGTGCCAGCAGTTACGGTGTAGGGAGGAACTATGGCTACACCTTC
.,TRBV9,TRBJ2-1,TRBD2,CASSGSGGASGEQFF,TGTGCCAGCAGCGGTAGCGGGGGGGCCTCGGGAGAGCAGTTCTTC
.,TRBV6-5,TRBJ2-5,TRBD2,CASKKGGEETQYF,TGTGCCAGCAAGAAGGGAGGGGAGGAGACCCAGTACTTC
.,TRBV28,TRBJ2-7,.,CASSNGYEQYF,TGTGCCAGCAGTAACGGCTACGAGCAGTACTTC
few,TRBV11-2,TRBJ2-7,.,CASSLLSSYEQYF,TGTGCCAGCAGCTTACTCAGTTCCTACGAGCAGTACTTC
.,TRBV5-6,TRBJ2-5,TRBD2,CASSAYGSGALQETQYF,TGTGCCAGCAGCGCATATGGTAGCGGGGCCCTTCAAGAGACCCAGTACTTC
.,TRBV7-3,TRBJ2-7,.,CASSLRRAGEQYF,TGTGCCAGCAGCTTAAGGAGGGCTGGCGAGCAGTACTTC
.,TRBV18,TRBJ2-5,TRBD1,CASSPPSGGRETQYF,TGTGCCAGCTCACCACCGTCAGGGGGCAGAGAGACCCAGTACTTC
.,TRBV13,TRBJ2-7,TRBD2,CASSLRGLAGGPMSQYF,TGTGCCAGCAGCTTAAGGGGACTAGCGGGAGGGCCTATGTCTCAGTACTTC
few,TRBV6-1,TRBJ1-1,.,CASNSQGNTEAFF,TGTGCCAGCAACTCACAGGGGAACACTGAAGCTTTCTTT
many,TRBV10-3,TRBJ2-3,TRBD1,CAISEYGQGPDTQYF,TGTGCCATCAGTGAGTATGGACAGGGACCAGATACGCAGTATTTT
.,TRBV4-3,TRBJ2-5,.,CASSPTGLQETQYF,TGCGCCAGCAGCCCAACAGGTCTCCAAGAGACCCAGTACTTC
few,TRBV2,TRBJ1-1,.,CASSEGRNTEAFF,TGTGCCAGCAGTGAGGGCCGGAACACTGAAGCTTTCTTT
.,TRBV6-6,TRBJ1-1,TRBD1,CASGETGTNTEAFF,TGTGCCAGCGGCGAGACAGGGACAAACACTGAAGCTTTCTTT
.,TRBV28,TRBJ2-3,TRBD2,CASSLRLAGGSTDTQYF,TGTGCCAGCAGTTTGAGACTAGCGGGAGGTAGCACAGATACGCAGTATTTT
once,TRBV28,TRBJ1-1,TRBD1,CASSKGAGTEAFF,TGTGCCAGCAGCAAGGGGGCGGGCACTGAAGCTTTCTTT
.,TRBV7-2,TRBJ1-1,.,CASSLGGGRRAFF,TGTGCCAGCAGCTTAGGGGGAGGCCGACGAGCTTTCTTT
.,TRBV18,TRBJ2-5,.,CASSPWTGGSETQYF,TGTGCCAGCTCACCATGGACAGGAGGGTCAGAGACCCAGTACTTC
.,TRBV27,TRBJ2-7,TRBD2,CASRLTSGSYEQYF,TGTGCCAGCAGACTTACTAGCGGCTCCTACGAGCAGTACTTC
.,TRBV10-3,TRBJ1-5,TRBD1,CAISMDRGHQPQHF,TGTGCCATCTCAATGGACAGGGGGCATCAGCCCCAGCATTTT
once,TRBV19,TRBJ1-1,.,CASSGQGISEAFF,TGTGCCAGTAGTGGCCAGGGGATTTCTGAAGCTTTCTTT
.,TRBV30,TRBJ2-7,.,CAWQPEDRLGYEQYF,TGTGCCTGGCAGCCCGAAGACAGGTTGGGTTACGAGCAGTACTTC
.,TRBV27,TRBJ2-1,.,CASSFGGVNNEQFF,TGTGCCAGCAGTTTTGGAGGGGTCAACAATGAGCAGTTCTTC
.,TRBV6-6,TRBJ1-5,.,CASSYSGGVDQPQHF,TGTGCCAGCAGTTACTCAGGGGGGGTAGATCAGCCCCAGCATTTT
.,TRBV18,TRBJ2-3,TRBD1,CASSGGTGGTDTQYF,TGTGCCAGCTCAGGCGGGACAGGGGGCACAGATACGCAGTATTTT
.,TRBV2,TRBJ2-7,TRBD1,CASSPGQGFEQYF,TGTGCCAGCAGTCCGGGACAGGGATTCGAGCAGTACTTC
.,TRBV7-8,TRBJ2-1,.,CASSPTRAYNEQFF,TGTGCCAGCAGCCCCACCAGGGCTTACAATGAGCAGTTCTTC
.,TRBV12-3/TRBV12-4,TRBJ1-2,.,CASSSRPSGYTF,TGTGCCAGCAGTTCCCGCCCGAGTGGCTACACCTTC
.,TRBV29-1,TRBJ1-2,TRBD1,CSVRGTGGSVGGYTF,TGCAGCGTGAGGGGGACAGGGGGCTCAGTGGGAGGCTACACCTTC
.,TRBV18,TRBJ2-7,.,CASSPETGPYEQYF,TGTGCCAGCTCACCAGAGACAGGCCCCTACGAGCAGTACTTC
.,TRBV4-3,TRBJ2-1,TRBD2,CASSQEPASGSSYNEQFF,TGCGCCAGCAGCCAAGAGCCCGCGAGCGGGAGCTCCTACAATGAGCAGTTCTTC
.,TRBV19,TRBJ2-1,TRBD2,CASMASGGNEQFF,TGTGCCAGTATGGCTAGCGGGGGGAATGAGCAGTTCTTC
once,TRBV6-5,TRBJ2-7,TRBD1,CASSYSGQGKYEQYF,TGTGCCAGCAGTTACTCGGGACAGGGAAAATACGAGCAGTACTTC
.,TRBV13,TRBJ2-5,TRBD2,CASTETSVEETQYF,TGTGCCAGCACCGAGACTAGCGTAGAAGAGACCCAGTACTTC
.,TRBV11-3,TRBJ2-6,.,CASSLSEANVLTF,TGTGCCAGCAGCCTATCCGAGGCCAACGTCCTGACTTTC
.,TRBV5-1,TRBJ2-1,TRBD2,CASSLRLAGAGEQFF,TGCGCCAGCAGCTTGAGGCTAGCGGGAGCAGGTGAGCAGTTCTTC
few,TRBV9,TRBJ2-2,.,CASSVQGGDTGELFF,TGTGCCAGCAGCGTACAGGGTGGGGACACCGGGGAGCTGTTTTTT
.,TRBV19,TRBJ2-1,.,CASKRRGGRDNEQFF,TGTGCCAGTAAGAGACGGGGAGGAAGGGACAATGAGCAGTTCTTC
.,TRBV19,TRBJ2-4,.,CASRGAGGLVAKNIQYF,TGTGCCAGTAGAGGAGCAGGAGGGCTGGTAGCCAAAAACATTCAGTACTTC
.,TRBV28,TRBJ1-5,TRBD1,CASSPTGGARYSNQPQHF,TGTGCCAGCAGCCCAACAGGGGGCGCAAGATATAGCAATCAGCCCCAGCATTTT
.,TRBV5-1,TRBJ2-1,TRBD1,CASSPLPGQPNNEQFF,TGCGCCAGCAGCCCTCTCCCGGGACAGCCAAACAATGAGCAGTTCTTC
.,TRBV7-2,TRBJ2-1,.,CASSSASTRGAEQFF,TGTGCCAGCAGCTCAGCATCAACCAGGGGAGCTGAGCAGTTCTTC
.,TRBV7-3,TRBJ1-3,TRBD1,CASSRTGTGNTIYF,TGTGCCAGCAGCAGGACAGGGACTGGAAACACCATATATTTT
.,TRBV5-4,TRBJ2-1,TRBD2,CASSWGLAGGDEQFF,TGTGCCAGCAGCTGGGGACTAGCGGGAGGGGATGAGCAGTTCTTC
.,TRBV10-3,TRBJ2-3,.,CAIQDSVTDTQYF,TGTGCCATCCAGGACAGCGTCACAGATACGCAGTATTTT
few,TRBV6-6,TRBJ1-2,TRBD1,CASSRQGYGYTF,TGTGCCAGCAGTCGACAGGGCTATGGCTACACCTTC
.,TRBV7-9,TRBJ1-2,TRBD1,CASSLGTVARTF,TGTGCCAGCAGCTTGGGGACAGTGGCTCGGACCTTC
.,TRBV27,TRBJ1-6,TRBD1,CASSWDRASPLHF,TGTGCCAGCAGTTGGGACAGGGCTTCACCCCTCCACTTT
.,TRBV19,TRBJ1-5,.,CASSSVYRNQPQHF,TGTGCCAGTAGTTCGGTTTATCGTAATCAGCCCCAGCATTTT
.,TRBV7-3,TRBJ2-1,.,CASSPTASGAYEQFF,TGTGCCAGCAGCCCGACCGCCAGCGGAGCTTATGAGCAGTTCTTC
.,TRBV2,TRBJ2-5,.,CASSEWSRETQYF,TGTGCCAGCAGTGAGTGGAGCCGGGAGACCCAGTACTTC
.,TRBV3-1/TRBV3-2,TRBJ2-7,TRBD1,CASSRTGGAYEQYF,TGTGCCAGCAGCCGGACAGGAGGCGCCTACGAGCAGTACTTC
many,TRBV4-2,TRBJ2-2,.,CASSQASMNTGELFF,TGTGCCAGCAGCCAAGCTAGCATGAACACCGGGGAGCTGTTTTTT